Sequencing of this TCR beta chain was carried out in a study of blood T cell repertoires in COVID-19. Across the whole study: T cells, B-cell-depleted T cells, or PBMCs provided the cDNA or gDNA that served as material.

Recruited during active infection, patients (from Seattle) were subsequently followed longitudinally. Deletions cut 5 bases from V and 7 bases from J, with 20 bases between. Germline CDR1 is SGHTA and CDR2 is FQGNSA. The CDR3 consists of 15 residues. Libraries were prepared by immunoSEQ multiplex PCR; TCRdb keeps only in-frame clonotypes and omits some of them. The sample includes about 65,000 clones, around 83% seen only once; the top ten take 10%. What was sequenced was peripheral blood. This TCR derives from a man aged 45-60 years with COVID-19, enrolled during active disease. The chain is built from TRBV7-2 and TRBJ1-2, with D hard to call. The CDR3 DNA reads TGTGCCAGCAGCCCCGGAAGGGAGGCTTTCGGTGGCTACACCTTC. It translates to CASSPGREAFGGYTF.